The 6 T cell receptor beta chains listed next were all sequenced from one sample in a study of T cell responses to AZD1222 COVID-19 vaccine. TCRdb's copy holds only in-frame clones and misses some; the assay was immunoSEQ multiplex PCR. In the table there are 140,000 or so clones, more than 75% of which are singletons. The sample here was peripheral blood, taken 28 days after the second AZD1222 dose. Source of these receptors: an adult who received the AZD1222 COVID-19 vaccine.

The chain links TRBV19 to TRBJ1-1; D is perhaps TRBD1 (6 bases). The V gene's germline CDR1 is LNHDA and CDR2 SQIVND (reference sequence). The V gene lost 6 bases and the J gene lost 0 bases, with 8 bases spanning the gap. The CDR3 extends over 13 amino acids. The CDR3 DNA is TGTGCCAGTAGACGGACAGTGAACACTGAAGCTTTCTTT. Protein: CASRRTVNTEAFF.

The chain is built from TRBV19 and TRBJ1-5; 12 positions agree with TRBD1. Germline V lookup: CDR1 LNHDA, CDR2 SQIVND (reference sequence). V lost 7 bases and J lost 5; bases outside the gene matches: 12. This CDR3 is 17 amino acids long. The CDR3 DNA reads as TGTGCCAGTAACTCCCCCCGGGACAGGGGGCCGGATCAGCCCCAGCATTTT. Translation gives CASNSPRDRGPDQPQHF.

J is TRBJ2-3 and V is TRBV3-1 (or the pseudogene TRBV3-2); D gene ambiguous. Per the germline V gene, CDR1 is LGHDT and CDR2 is YNNKEL (reference sequence). This CDR3 has 14 residues. Trimming pared 7 bases from V and 6 bases from J, leaving 17 bases between. The CDR3 region is CASTLSFSRDTQYF. In DNA form, the CDR3 reads TGTGCCAGCACCCTCTCCTTTTCGCGGGATACGCAGTATTTT.

The rearrangement joins TRBV18 to TRBJ2-7, with a possible D match to TRBD2 (6 bases). Germline V lookup: CDR1 KGHSH, CDR2 LQKENI. This CDR3 region has 14 residues. V was pared by 2 bases and J by 3 bases, with 11 bases between. As DNA, the CDR3 is TGTGCCAGCTCACCAAAAGGGACTTACTACGAGCAGTACTTC. It encodes CASSPKGTYYEQYF.

This chain links TRBV7-9 with TRBJ2-2; D is perhaps TRBD1 (5 bases). Germline assignment: CDR1 SEHNR and CDR2 FQNEAQ (reference sequence). The CDR3 runs to 17 residues. The V end lost 5 bases, the J end lost 0 bases, and 16 bases lay between the germline ends. The CDR3 DNA reads TGTGCCAGCAGCCGGTTCAAGGGGCTAGCGAACACCGGGGAGCTGTTTTTT. Amino acids: CASSRFKGLANTGELFF. The whole variable domain, filled in from reference TRBV7-9 and TRBJ2-2, reads DTGVSQNPRHKITKRGQNVTFRCDPISEHNRLYWYRQTLGQGPEFLTYFQNEAQLEKSRLLSDRFSAERPKGSFSTLEIQRTEQGDSAMYLCASSRFKGLANTGELFFGEGSRLTVL.

V is TRBV6-2 or TRBV6-3 and J is TRBJ1-5; the D gene is possibly TRBD1 (6 bases). This CDR3 has 15 amino acids. Trimming removed 3 bases at V and 3 bases at J, with 12 bases between. Germline lookup yields CDR1 MNHEY and CDR2 SVGEGT. In nucleotides, the CDR3 is TGTGCCAGCAGTTATGGGGGGCGCAACAATCAGCCCCAGCATTTT. As protein: CASSYGGRNNQPQHF.